A single sample is the source of the 11 T cell receptor beta chains below, sequenced in a study of post-analysis software for immune sequencing data. The antigens of these receptors remain unknown. Regarding the study as a whole: Patients carried roughly 5 TRBV segments more frequently than controls did, and TRBV5-6, TRBV5-1 and TRBV20-1 were among them.

cDNA libraries for TCR beta contained unique molecular identifiers. One entry per CDR3 protein results from TCRdb running MiXCR on the PCR reads. Of about 770,000 distinct CDR3 sequences listed, 35% to 55% are singletons. Sequenced input: blood. Receptor source: a girl aged 5 to 17 with multiple sclerosis.

The chain is built from TRBV12-3 or TRBV12-4 and TRBJ2-7; D ambiguous. V lost 2 bases to trimming and J lost 5 bases, with 10 bases between them. The CDR3 sequence is 13 residues long. Here the CDR3 reads CASSLSTRHEQYF. The DNA for the CDR3 is TGTGCCAGCAGTTTAAGTACTCGCCACGAGCAGTACTTC.

There are a few counts of this clonotype. The chain recombines TRBV4-1 with TRBJ2-7, with D possibly matching TRBD1 (5 bases). This CDR3 spans 13 amino acids. Germline V gene data show CDR1 as MGHRA and CDR2 as YSYEKL. Trimming left V 1 base short and J 2 bases short, with 6 bases between. CDR3 loop: CASSQVDTYEQYF. DNA for the CDR3: TGCGCCAGCAGCCAAGTGGACACCTACGAGCAGTACTTC.

V is TRBV5-1 and J is TRBJ1-1, with 7 nucleotides matching TRBD1. This CDR3 has 15 amino acids. Germline V gives CDR1 SGHRS, CDR2 YFSETQ. V shed 4 bases, J shed 2 bases, and the junction held 8 bases outside the gene matches. For the CDR3, the DNA is TGCGCCAGCAGCGCATGGGACAGCTCAAACACTGAAGCTTTCTTT. Its protein is CASSAWDSSNTEAFF.

The gene calls are TRBV7-2 and TRBJ2-1, with TRBD2 matching over 7 bases. The CDR3 spans 15 residues. Germline V CDR1 and CDR2: SGHTA, FQGNSA. The V gene end was trimmed by 6 bases and the J gene end by 5 bases; junction bases not matched to a gene: 10. The CDR3 is CASSPIAGADNEQFF. CDR3 sequence (DNA): TGTGCCAGCAGTCCTATAGCGGGCGCAGACAATGAGCAGTTCTTC.

This clonotype was seen only a few times. V and J are TRBV29-1 and TRBJ2-7, with TRBD1 matching 9 bases. CDR1 and CDR2 (germline): SQVTM, ANQGSEA. With V trimmed by 0 bases and J by 6 bases, 0 bases remained unmatched. This CDR3 spans 12 amino acids. CDR3 coding DNA: TGCAGCGTTGAAGAACAGGGGGCCGAGCAGTACTTC. Translation gives CSVEEQGAEQYF.

The genes are TRBV20-1 and TRBJ2-1; 11 bases are a match to TRBD2. V gave up 0 bases and J gave up 12 bases; unmatched junction bases: 16. There are 17 residues in the CDR3. Germline loops: CDR1 DFQATT, CDR2 SNEGSKA (reference sequence). CDR3 DNA sequence: TGCAGTGCTAGAGATCGGACACTAGCGGGAGAAATTTTGCGGCAGTTCTTC. Protein product: CSARDRTLAGEILRQFF.

This clonotype was recorded a few times. DNA for the CDR3: TGTGCCAGCAGCCCCTCCCTTAGCACAGATACGCAGTATTTT. This translates into CASSPSLSTDTQYF. The V and J genes are TRBV7-2 and TRBJ2-3; D unclear. Trimming removed 5 bases from V and 0 bases from J, with 9 bases in between. The CDR3 runs 14 residues. The germline V gene encodes CDR1 SGHTA and CDR2 FQGNSA.

This clonotype was counted a few times. V gene TRBV12-3 or TRBV12-4 combines with J gene TRBJ1-2; possible D gene TRBD1, 6 bases. Trimming removed 4 bases at V and 7 bases at J, with 19 bases between. The CDR3 is 15 residues long. The CDR3 bases are TGTGCCAGCAGTTGGGGGGCGAGTCCCTCGGGTGGCTACACCTTC. It codes for CASSWGASPSGGYTF.

Written as DNA, the CDR3 is TGCAGTGCTAGAAGCCAAGCAGGTGGCTACACCTTC. This encodes CSARSQAGGYTF. The chain carries TRBV20-1 and TRBJ1-2; D gene unclear. CDR3 length: 12 amino acids. V gave up 2 bases and J gave up 7 bases, with 11 bases separating them. Germline V gene lookup returns CDR1 DFQATT and CDR2 SNEGSKA (reference sequence).

V usage is TRBV12-3 or TRBV12-4 and J usage is TRBJ2-1; maybe TRBD2 (7 bases). This CDR3 spans 14 amino acids. The V gene lost 7 bases and the J gene lost 10 bases, with 20 bases spanning the gap. The CDR3 loop reads CASNLGLGGWEQFF. The CDR3 DNA is TGTGCCAGCAACTTAGGACTAGGGGGATGGGAGCAGTTCTTC.

The chain employs TRBV7-2 and TRBJ2-5; D is perhaps TRBD2 (5 bases). Per germline, CDR1 SGHTA and CDR2 FQGNSA. This CDR3 is 13 amino acids long. The V end was cut by 2 bases, the J end by 11 bases, with 15 bases between. The CDR3 DNA follows: TGTGCCAGCAGCTTAATTAATCGATGGGAGCAGTACTTC. Encoded protein: CASSLINRWEQYF.